This record covers a single TCR beta chain. Its antigen is unknown. Clones were sequenced by immunoSEQ multiplex PCR, and TCRdb holds only the in-frame ones, with some missing. The sample has 30,000 or so clones, more than 65% seen once. The sample comes from a study of STAT5B mutations in CD4+ large granular lymphocyte leukemia. Study as a whole: The CDR3 'QG' motif was associated with a particular HLA allele among healthy donors.

Controls came from buffy coats of healthy blood donors. Whole-study findings and limits: Data were not HLA-matched across samples.

Sequencing input: CD4+ T cells from blood buffy coats. This sequence originates from a human donor in good health.

This CDR3 reads CASSHPRTGKSYEQYF. The CDR3, as DNA: TGTGCCAGCAGCCACCCACGGACAGGGAAATCCTACGAGCAGTACTTC. The chain couples TRBV13 to TRBJ2-7, with 8 bases fitting TRBD1. The CDR3 has 16 residues. The V gene end was trimmed by 5 bases and the J gene end by 1 base; junction bases not matched to a gene: 10. In germline, CDR1 is PRHDT, CDR2 FYEKMQ (reference sequence).